What follows are 7 T cell receptor beta chains derived from one specimen sequenced in a study of T cell responses to AZD1222 COVID-19 vaccine. Some clones are missing from TCRdb's copy, which holds only in-frame ones; the method was immunoSEQ multiplex PCR. The sample consists of about 97,000 clones, 88% of them appearing once. The sample consisted of peripheral blood, taken on day 0 of AZD1222 vaccination. Every receptor here comes from an adult in good health.

This rearrangement joins TRBV27 to TRBJ2-2; 8 positions agree with TRBD2. The junction had 9 bases not matched to a gene; V was cut back by 0 bases and J by 6 bases. CDR3 length: 17 residues. The germline gives CDR1 MNHEY, CDR2 SMNVEV (reference sequence). CDR3 coding DNA: TGTGCCAGCAGTTTATCATCCGGGACTAGAATCCCCGGGGAGCTGTTTTTT. This gives the protein CASSLSSGTRIPGELFF.

This clone has a single count. The rearrangement uses TRBV7-8 and TRBJ1-2, with a possible D match to TRBD1 (6 bases). The CDR3 spans 13 residues. V was shortened by 5 bases and J by 8 bases, with 15 bases between the two germline ends. Germline CDR1 and CDR2: SGHVS and FQNEAQ. CDR3 region: CASSLGQSGGYTF. CDR3 bases: TGTGCCAGCAGCCTCGGACAGTCGGGGGGCTACACCTTC.

V usage is TRBV19 and J usage is TRBJ1-5, with a weak D call TRBD1 (5 bases). Per germline, CDR1 LNHDA and CDR2 SQIVND (reference sequence). The CDR3 has 15 residues. V was shortened by 1 base and J by 5 bases, with 12 bases between the two germline ends. This chain's CDR3 is CASSIGPGWDQPQHF. In DNA form, the CDR3 reads TGTGCCAGTAGTATAGGTCCAGGGTGGGATCAGCCCCAGCATTTT.

The chain couples TRBV5-1 to TRBJ2-3; TRBD2 matches 9 bases. Germline V lookup: CDR1 SGHRS, CDR2 YFSETQ. V trimming: 3 bases; J trimming: 5 bases; junction bases outside the gene matches: 13. This CDR3 has 17 amino acids. The DNA for the CDR3 is TGCGCCAGCAGCTCGGCGCCCGGCGGGGGGGCCGGAGATACGCAGTATTTT. This gives the protein CASSSAPGGGAGDTQYF.

A few counts support this clone. The chain carries TRBV6-5 and TRBJ1-2; 9 nucleotides line up with TRBD1. The CDR3 is 14 residues long. Germline V gene lookup returns CDR1 MNHEY and CDR2 SVGAGI. Losses at the gene ends were 6 bases for V and 4 bases for J; bases not matched to a gene: 6. DNA of the CDR3: TGTGCCAGCAGCCCATTGGGACAGGGCTATGGCTACACCTTC. This translates into CASSPLGQGYGYTF.

The chain carries TRBV16 and TRBJ2-5, with 8 bases that match TRBD1. CDR1 is KGHSY, CDR2 FQNENV, per germline. V shed 8 bases, J shed 4 bases, and the junction held 9 bases outside the gene matches. The CDR3 covers 14 residues. Here the CDR3 reads CASWSGQGGETQYF. As DNA, the CDR3 is TGTGCCAGCTGGAGCGGACAGGGTGGAGAGACCCAGTACTTC.

The chain uses TRBV19 and TRBJ1-6; D not resolved. Trimming took 3 bases from V and 9 from J, leaving 12 bases between them. The germline V gene has CDR1 LNHDA and CDR2 SQIVND (reference sequence). The CDR3 spans 14 residues. The CDR3 nucleotides read TGTGCCAGTAGTATCGATTACGGGTTTTCACCCCTCCACTTT. Translation gives CASSIDYGFSPLHF.